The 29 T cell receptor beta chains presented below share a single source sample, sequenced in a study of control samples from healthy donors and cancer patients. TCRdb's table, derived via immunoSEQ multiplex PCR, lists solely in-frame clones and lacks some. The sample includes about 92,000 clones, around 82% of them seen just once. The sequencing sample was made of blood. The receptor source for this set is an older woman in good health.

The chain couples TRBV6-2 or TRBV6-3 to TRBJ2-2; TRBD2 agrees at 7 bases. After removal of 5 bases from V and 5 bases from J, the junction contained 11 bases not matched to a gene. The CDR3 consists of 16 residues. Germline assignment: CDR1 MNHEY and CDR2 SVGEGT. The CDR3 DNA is TGTGCCAGCAGTCCCAAACTAGCGAGGTTGACCGGGGAGCTGTTTTTT. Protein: CASSPKLARLTGELFF.

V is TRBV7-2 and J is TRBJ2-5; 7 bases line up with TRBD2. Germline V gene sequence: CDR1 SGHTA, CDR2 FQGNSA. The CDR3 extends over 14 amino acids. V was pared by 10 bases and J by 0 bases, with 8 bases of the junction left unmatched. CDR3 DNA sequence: TGTGCCACCTCCAGCGGGGTGTACCAAGAGACCCAGTACTTC. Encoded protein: CATSSGVYQETQYF.

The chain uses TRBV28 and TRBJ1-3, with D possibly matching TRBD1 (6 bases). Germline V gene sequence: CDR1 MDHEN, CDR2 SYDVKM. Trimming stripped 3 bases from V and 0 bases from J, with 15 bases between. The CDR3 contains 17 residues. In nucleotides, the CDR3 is TGTGCCAGCAGTTTTTGGGGCAGGGGCAGCTCTGGAAACACCATATATTTT. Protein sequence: CASSFWGRGSSGNTIYF.

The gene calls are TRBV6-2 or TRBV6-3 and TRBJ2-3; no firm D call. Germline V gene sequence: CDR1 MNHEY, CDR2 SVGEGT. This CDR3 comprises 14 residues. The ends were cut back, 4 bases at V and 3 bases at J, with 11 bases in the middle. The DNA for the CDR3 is TGTGCCAGCAGTTTTCAAAGGACGACAGATACGCAGTATTTT. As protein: CASSFQRTTDTQYF.

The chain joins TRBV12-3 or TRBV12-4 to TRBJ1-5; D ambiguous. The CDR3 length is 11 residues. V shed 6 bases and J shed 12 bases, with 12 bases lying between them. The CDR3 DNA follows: TGTGCCAGCAGACTACAGACTTTCCAGCATTTT. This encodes CASRLQTFQHF.

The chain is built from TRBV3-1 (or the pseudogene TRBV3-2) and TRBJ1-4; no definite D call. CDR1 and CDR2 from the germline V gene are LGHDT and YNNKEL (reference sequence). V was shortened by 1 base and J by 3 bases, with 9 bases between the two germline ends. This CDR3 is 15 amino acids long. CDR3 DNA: TGTGCCAGCAGCCAAGCCGGGAGTGCTAATGAAAAACTGTTTTTT. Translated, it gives CASSQAGSANEKLFF.

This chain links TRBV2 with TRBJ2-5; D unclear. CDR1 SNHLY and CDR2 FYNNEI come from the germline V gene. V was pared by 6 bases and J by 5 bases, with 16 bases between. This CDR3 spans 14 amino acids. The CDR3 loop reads CASRTDLGRETQYF. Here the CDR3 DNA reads TGTGCCAGCAGGACCGACCTAGGGCGGGAGACCCAGTACTTC.

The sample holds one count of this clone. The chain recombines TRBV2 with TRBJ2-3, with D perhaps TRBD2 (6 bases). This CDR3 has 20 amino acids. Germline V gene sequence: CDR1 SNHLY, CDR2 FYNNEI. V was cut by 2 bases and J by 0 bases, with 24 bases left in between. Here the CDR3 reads CASSETSTRLDTRSTDTQYF. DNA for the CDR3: TGTGCCAGCAGTGAAACCAGTACCCGACTAGATACTCGCAGCACAGATACGCAGTATTTT.

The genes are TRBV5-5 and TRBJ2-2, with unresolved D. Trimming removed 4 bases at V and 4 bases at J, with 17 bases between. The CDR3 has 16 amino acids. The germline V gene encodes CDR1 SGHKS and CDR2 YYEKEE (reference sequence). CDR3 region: CASSPGLPGVTGELFF. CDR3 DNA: TGTGCCAGCAGCCCGGGCCTTCCTGGGGTCACCGGGGAGCTGTTTTTT.

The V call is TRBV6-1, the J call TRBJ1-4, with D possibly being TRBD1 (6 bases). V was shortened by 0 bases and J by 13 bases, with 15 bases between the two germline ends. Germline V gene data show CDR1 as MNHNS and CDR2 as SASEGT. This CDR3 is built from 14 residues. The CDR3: CASSEASRGQRLFF. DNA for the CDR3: TGTGCCAGCAGTGAAGCCAGTAGAGGACAGCGACTGTTTTTT.

CDR3 amino acids: CASSLSLNEQFF. As DNA, the CDR3 is TGCGCCAGCAGCTTGTCCCTAAATGAGCAGTTCTTC. V usage is TRBV5-1 and J usage is TRBJ2-1; D unresolved. Looked up from germline, CDR1 is SGHRS and CDR2 is YFSETQ. The CDR3 spans 12 residues. V lost 1 base, J lost 7 bases, and 6 bases lay in between. The complete variable domain, with remaining parts taken from reference TRBV5-1 and TRBJ2-1, reads KAGVTQTPRYLIKTRGQQVTLSCSPISGHRSVSWYQQTPGQGLQFLFEYFSETQRNKGNFPGRFSGRQFSNSRSEMNVSTLELGDSALYLCASSLSLNEQFFGPGTRLTVL.

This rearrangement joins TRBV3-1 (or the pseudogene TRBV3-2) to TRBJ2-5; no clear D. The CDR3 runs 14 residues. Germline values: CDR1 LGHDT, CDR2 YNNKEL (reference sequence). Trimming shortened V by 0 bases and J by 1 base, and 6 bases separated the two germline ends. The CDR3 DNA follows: TGTGCCAGCAGCCAAGAAAACGTCCAAGAGACCCAGTACTTC. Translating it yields CASSQENVQETQYF.

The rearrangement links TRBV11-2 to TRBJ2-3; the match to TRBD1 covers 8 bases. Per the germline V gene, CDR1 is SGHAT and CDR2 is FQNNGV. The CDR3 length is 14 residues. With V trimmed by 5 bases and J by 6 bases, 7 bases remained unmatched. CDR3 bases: TGTGCCAGCAGCCCGGACAGGGCGAGGGATACGCAGTATTTT. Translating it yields CASSPDRARDTQYF.

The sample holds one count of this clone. CDR3 sequence (DNA): TGTGCCAGCAGTCCGACCGGGAGTGGGGAGCTGTTTTTT. Its translation is CASSPTGSGELFF. V usage is TRBV28 and J usage is TRBJ2-2, with TRBD2 as a possible D gene (6 bases). Per germline, CDR1 MDHEN and CDR2 SYDVKM. There are 13 residues in the CDR3. The V end lost 5 bases, the J end lost 8 bases, and 12 bases lay between the germline ends. The full variable domain, rest sourced from reference TRBV28 and TRBJ2-2, is DVKVTQSSRYLVKRTGEKVFLECVQDMDHENMFWYRQDPGLGLRLIYFSYDVKMKEKGDIPEGYSVSREKKERFSLILESASTNQTSMYLCASSPTGSGELFFGEGSRLTVL.

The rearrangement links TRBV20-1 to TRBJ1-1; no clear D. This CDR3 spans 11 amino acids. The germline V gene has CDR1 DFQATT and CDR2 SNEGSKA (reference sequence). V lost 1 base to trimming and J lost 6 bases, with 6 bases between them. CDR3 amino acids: CSARVSAEAFF. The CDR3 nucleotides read TGCAGTGCTAGAGTCTCAGCTGAAGCTTTCTTT.

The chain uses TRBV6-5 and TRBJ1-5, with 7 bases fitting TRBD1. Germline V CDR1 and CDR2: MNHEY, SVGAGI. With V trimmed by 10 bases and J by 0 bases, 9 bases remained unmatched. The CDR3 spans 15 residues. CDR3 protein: CAIRTGSYSNQPQHF. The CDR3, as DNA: TGTGCCATTCGGACAGGAAGTTATAGCAATCAGCCCCAGCATTTT.

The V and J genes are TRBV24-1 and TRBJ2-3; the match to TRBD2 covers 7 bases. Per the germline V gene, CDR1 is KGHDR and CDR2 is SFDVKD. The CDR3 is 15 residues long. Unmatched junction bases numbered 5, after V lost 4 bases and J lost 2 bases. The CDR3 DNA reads TGTGCCACCAGTGAGACGGGAGGTAACACAGATACGCAGTATTTT. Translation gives CATSETGGNTDTQYF.

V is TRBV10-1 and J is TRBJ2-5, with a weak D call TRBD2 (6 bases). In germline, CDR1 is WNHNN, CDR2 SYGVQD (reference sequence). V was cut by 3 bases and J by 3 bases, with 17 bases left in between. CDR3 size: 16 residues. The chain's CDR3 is CASSEVVRGGKETQYF. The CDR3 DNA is TGCGCCAGCAGTGAAGTGGTTCGGGGCGGGAAAGAGACCCAGTACTTC.

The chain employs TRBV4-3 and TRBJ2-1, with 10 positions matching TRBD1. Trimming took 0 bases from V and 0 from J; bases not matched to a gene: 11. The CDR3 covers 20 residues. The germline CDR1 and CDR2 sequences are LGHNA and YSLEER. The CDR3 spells CASSQEKDRGYSSSYNEQFF. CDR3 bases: TGCGCCAGCAGCCAAGAAAAGGACAGGGGGTATTCTAGCTCCTACAATGAGCAGTTCTTC.

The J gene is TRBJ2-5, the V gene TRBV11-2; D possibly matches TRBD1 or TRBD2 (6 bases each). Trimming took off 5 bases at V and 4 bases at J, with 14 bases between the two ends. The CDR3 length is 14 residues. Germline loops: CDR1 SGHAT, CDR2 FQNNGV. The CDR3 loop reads CASSPLGGGETQYF. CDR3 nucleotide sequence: TGTGCCAGCAGCCCCCTTGGAGGGGGAGAGACCCAGTACTTC.

CDR3 amino acids: CASPLLLLRGAISYEQYF. The CDR3 nucleotides are TGTGCCAGTCCCCTTCTGCTTTTGCGGGGGGCTATCTCCTACGAGCAGTACTTC. The chain couples TRBV19 to TRBJ2-7, with 8 bases identical to TRBD2. V shed 8 bases, J shed 0 bases, and the junction held 18 bases outside the gene matches. Germline CDR1 LNHDA, CDR2 SQIVND (reference sequence). The CDR3 totals 18 residues.

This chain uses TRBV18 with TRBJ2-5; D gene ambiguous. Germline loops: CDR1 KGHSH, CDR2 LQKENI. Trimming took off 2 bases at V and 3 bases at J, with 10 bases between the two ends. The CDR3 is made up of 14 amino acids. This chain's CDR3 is CASSPYSEKETQYF. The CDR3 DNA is TGTGCCAGCTCACCATATTCCGAGAAAGAGACCCAGTACTTC.

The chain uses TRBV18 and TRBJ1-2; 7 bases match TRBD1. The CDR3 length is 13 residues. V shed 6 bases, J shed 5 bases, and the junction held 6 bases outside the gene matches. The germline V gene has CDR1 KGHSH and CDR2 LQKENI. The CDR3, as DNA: TGTGCCAGCTCTTCGGGACAGAATTATGGCTACACCTTC. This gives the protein CASSSGQNYGYTF.

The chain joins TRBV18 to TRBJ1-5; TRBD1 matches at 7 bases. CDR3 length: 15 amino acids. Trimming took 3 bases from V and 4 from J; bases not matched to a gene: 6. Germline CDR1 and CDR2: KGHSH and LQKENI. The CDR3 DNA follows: TGTGCCAGCTCACCCGCGACAGGGAGGAATCAGCCCCAGCATTTT. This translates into CASSPATGRNQPQHF.

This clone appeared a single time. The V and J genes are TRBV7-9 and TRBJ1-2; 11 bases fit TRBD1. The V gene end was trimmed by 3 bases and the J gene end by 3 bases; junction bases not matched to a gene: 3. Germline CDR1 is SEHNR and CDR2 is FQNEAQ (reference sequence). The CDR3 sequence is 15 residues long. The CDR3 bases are TGTGCCAGCAGCTTCGGACAGGGGGCGGACTATGGCTACACCTTC. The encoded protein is CASSFGQGADYGYTF. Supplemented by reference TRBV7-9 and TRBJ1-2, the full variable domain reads DTGVSQNPRHKITKRGQNVTFRCDPISEHNRLYWYRQTLGQGPEFLTYFQNEAQLEKSRLLSDRFSAERPKGSFSTLEIQRTEQGDSAMYLCASSFGQGADYGYTFGSGTRLTVV.

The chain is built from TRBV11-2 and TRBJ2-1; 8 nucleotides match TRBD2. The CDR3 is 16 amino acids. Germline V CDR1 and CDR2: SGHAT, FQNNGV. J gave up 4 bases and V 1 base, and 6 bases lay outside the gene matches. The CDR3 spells CASSLVPGGFYNEQFF. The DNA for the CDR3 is TGTGCCAGCAGCTTAGTCCCGGGGGGGTTTTACAATGAGCAGTTCTTC.

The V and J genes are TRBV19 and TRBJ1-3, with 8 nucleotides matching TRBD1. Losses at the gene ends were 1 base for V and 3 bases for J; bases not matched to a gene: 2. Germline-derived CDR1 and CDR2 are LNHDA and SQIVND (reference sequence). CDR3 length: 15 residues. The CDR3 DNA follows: TGTGCCAGTAGTATAGTCAGGGGGCTTGGAAACACCATATATTTT. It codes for CASSIVRGLGNTIYF.

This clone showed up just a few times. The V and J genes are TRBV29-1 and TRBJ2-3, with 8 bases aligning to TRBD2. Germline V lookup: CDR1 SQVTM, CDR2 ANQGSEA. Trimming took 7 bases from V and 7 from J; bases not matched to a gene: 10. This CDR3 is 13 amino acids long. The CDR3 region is CSDTSGSRNTQYF. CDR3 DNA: TGCAGCGACACTAGCGGTAGCCGGAATACGCAGTATTTT.

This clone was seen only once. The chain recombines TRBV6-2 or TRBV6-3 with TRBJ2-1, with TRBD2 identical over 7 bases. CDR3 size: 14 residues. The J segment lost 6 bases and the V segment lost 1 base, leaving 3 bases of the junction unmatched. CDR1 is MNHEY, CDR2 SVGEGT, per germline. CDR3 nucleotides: TGTGCCAGCAGTTACTTAGGGAGGGGCAATGAGCAGTTCTTC. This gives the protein CASSYLGRGNEQFF.